This record looks at one TCR beta chain sequence and its context. Its antigen is unknown. TCRdb called the PCR reads again in MiXCR, with one record for every CDR3 protein. Of some 680,000 distinct CDR3 sequences in the sample, roughly 23% were seen once. Sorting captured naive CD8 T cells as CD8+CD4-CCR7+CD45RA+. The data were taken from a study of molecular identifiers for immune sequencing clone quantification. Study as a whole: Replicate RNA came from roughly 18,000 or 92,000 naive CD8 cells and was split five ways, and four parts were sequenced. Broader study findings: It was shown that clones above 20 RNA copies held over 97% of effector molecules, but under 1% in naive cells.

This sequence originates from a human donor in good health. Some libraries in this study had Jurkat cell RNA spiked in. The specimen sequenced was naive CD8+ T cells from blood, with Jurkat cell RNA spiked in. The subset: FACS-sorted CD8+CD4-CCR7+CD45RA+ naive T cells.

The DNA for the CDR3 is TGTGCTAGTGGTTTAGTTAACCAAGAGACCCAGTACTTC. Amino acid sequence: CASGLVNQETQYF. V and J are TRBV12-5 and TRBJ2-5; D unclear. This CDR3 has 13 residues. V was clipped by 3 bases and J by 0 bases, with 5 bases between them. Per germline, CDR1 LGHNT and CDR2 FRNRAP.